The 14 T cell receptor beta chains below were found in one sample sequenced in a study of blood T cell repertoires in COVID-19 (dated by TCRdb to about 2020). Receptors were amplified or captured by the immunoSEQ multiplex PCR assay. TCRdb's version of the immuneACCESS table is confined to in-frame rearrangements and falls short of the full clone set. An unresolved V gene accounts for under half of the shortfall where checked; the remainder is of unknown origin. Here the sample has about 250,000 clones; roughly 85% occur a single time. In total, the top ten clones hold 5.1% of the sample. The sample was peripheral blood. Receptors originate from a man aged 45-65 years with COVID-19, enrolled during active disease.

The chain couples TRBV27 to TRBJ2-3, with TRBD2 identical over 7 bases. The germline gives CDR1 MNHEY, CDR2 SMNVEV (reference sequence). This CDR3 comprises 16 residues. The J segment lost 0 bases and the V segment lost 3 bases, leaving 6 bases of the junction unmatched. CDR3 nucleotides: TGTGCCAGCAGTTTTGGGTCGGGACTAAGCACAGATACGCAGTATTTT. It encodes CASSFGSGLSTDTQYF.

The V and J genes are TRBV6-5 and TRBJ2-5, with 7 positions matching TRBD2. CDR1 is MNHEY, CDR2 SVGAGI, per germline. The CDR3 extends over 14 amino acids. J lost 5 bases, V lost 6 bases, and 9 bases had no gene match. Here the CDR3 reads CASSRSGGGETQYF. Here the CDR3 DNA reads TGTGCCAGCAGCCGGAGTGGGGGGGGTGAGACCCAGTACTTC.

The chain joins TRBV3-1 (or the pseudogene TRBV3-2) to TRBJ2-3, with 9 bases fitting TRBD2. This CDR3 contains 18 residues. Per the germline V gene, CDR1 is LGHDT and CDR2 is YNNKEL (reference sequence). V lost 0 bases, J lost 1 base, and 8 bases stayed unmatched. CDR3 sequence: CASSQDYPSGVGTDTQYF. The CDR3 DNA is TGTGCCAGCAGCCAAGATTACCCTAGCGGGGTCGGCACAGATACGCAGTATTTT.

The J gene is TRBJ1-5, the V gene TRBV28; D is unresolved. V lost 6 bases, J lost 5 bases, and 8 bases lay in between. The CDR3 is 12 amino acids. Germline V gene data show CDR1 as MDHEN and CDR2 as SYDVKM. CDR3 region: CASSPPDQPQHF. DNA for the CDR3: TGTGCCAGCAGCCCCCCAGATCAGCCCCAGCATTTT.

The rearrangement joins TRBV5-8 to TRBJ2-7, with 7 bases identical to TRBD1. Germline V lookup: CDR1 SGHTS, CDR2 YDEGEE. The CDR3 runs 13 residues. V was clipped by 4 bases and J by 5 bases; unmatched bases: 6. CDR3 nucleotides: TGTGCCAGCAGCCACCGACAGGGACACGAGCAGTACTTC. Its protein product is CASSHRQGHEQYF. Drawing the rest from reference TRBV5-8 and TRBJ2-7, the complete variable domain is EAGVTQSPTHLIKTRGQQATLRCSPISGHTSVYWYQQALGLGLQFLLWYDEGEERNRGNFPPRFSGRQFPNYSSELNVNALELEDSALYLCASSHRQGHEQYFGPGTRLTVT.

The chain couples TRBV15 to TRBJ1-5; 12 positions match TRBD1. Losses at the gene ends were 1 base for V and 6 bases for J; bases not matched to a gene: 1. CDR1 is LNHNV, CDR2 YYDKDF, per germline (reference sequence). CDR3 length equals 15 residues. CDR3 DNA: TGTGCCACCAGCAGAGGGGACAGGGGGCTTCAGCCCCAGCATTTT. Encoded protein: CATSRGDRGLQPQHF.

This sequence joins TRBV30 and TRBJ2-3, with D perhaps matching TRBD2 (5 bases). CDR3 length: 12 amino acids. The germline gives CDR1 GTSNPN, CDR2 SVGIG (reference sequence). Trimming removed 3 bases at V and 2 bases at J, with 6 bases between. The CDR3 bases are TGTGCCTGGAGCGGGAACACAGATACGCAGTATTTT. This encodes CAWSGNTDTQYF.

V usage is TRBV7-6 and J usage is TRBJ1-2; 10 positions agree with TRBD1. Germline CDR1 and CDR2: SGHVS and FNYEAQ. Germline trimming cut 1 base from V and 6 bases from J; bases unmatched to any gene: 2. This CDR3 contains 14 residues. CDR3 residues: CASSLDGQGDGYTF. As DNA, the CDR3 is TGTGCCAGCAGCTTAGACGGACAGGGGGATGGCTACACCTTC.

The V gene is TRBV7-2, the J gene TRBJ2-1; D may be TRBD2 (7 bases). V dropped 5 bases and J dropped 5 bases, with 16 bases sitting between them. This CDR3 spans 15 amino acids. Per germline, CDR1 SGHTA and CDR2 FQGNSA. This chain's CDR3 is CASSLLGGPDNEQFF. CDR3 sequence (DNA): TGTGCCAGCAGCCTCCTCGGGGGGCCGGACAATGAGCAGTTCTTC.

This chain joins TRBV29-1 and TRBJ1-1; no definite D call. Trimming took off 1 base at V and 3 bases at J, with 9 bases between the two ends. The CDR3 is made up of 13 amino acids. Germline assignment: CDR1 SQVTM and CDR2 ANQGSEA. The CDR3: CSVEGRVDTEAFF. For the CDR3, the DNA is TGCAGCGTTGAAGGTCGGGTAGACACTGAAGCTTTCTTT.

This chain uses TRBV14 with TRBJ2-1; 11 bases match TRBD2. J gave up 8 bases and V 0 bases, and 3 bases lay outside the gene matches. The CDR3 length is 15 residues. Per germline, CDR1 SGHDN and CDR2 FVKESK. The CDR3 sequence: CASSQDLAGGDEQFF. The DNA for the CDR3 is TGTGCCAGCAGCCAAGATCTAGCGGGGGGTGATGAGCAGTTCTTC.

The chain links TRBV25-1 to TRBJ1-6; weak D call: TRBD1 (6 bases). Germline loops: CDR1 MGHDK, CDR2 SYGVNS. The CDR3 contains 13 residues. V shed 9 bases and J shed 10 bases, with 16 bases lying between them. The CDR3 DNA reads TGTGCCAGTCGAAGGGGGATTTACTCACCCCTCCACTTT. It is translated as CASRRGIYSPLHF.

The chain couples TRBV7-3 to TRBJ2-3; D is uncertain. Germline loops: CDR1 SGHTA, CDR2 FQGTGA. CDR3 length: 14 amino acids. Between the trimmed V and J ends, which lost 1 base and 4 bases, there was a span of 9 bases. CDR3 in DNA: TGTGCCAGCAGCTTAAGGCCCAGCGCAGATACGCAGTATTTT. Protein sequence: CASSLRPSADTQYF.

V and J are TRBV7-2 and TRBJ2-5; 11 nucleotides line up with TRBD1. V was clipped by 4 bases and J by 1 base; unmatched bases: 5. Germline V CDR1 and CDR2: SGHTA, FQGNSA. The CDR3 has 16 residues. CDR3 sequence: CASSSRDRGVQETQYF. DNA for the CDR3: TGTGCCAGCAGCTCACGGGACAGGGGGGTCCAAGAGACCCAGTACTTC.